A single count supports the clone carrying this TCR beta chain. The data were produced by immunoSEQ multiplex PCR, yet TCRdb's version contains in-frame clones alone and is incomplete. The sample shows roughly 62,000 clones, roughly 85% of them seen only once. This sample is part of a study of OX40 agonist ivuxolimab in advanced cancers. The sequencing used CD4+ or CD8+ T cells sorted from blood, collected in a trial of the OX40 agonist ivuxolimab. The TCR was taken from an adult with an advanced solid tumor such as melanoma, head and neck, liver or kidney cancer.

The CDR3 coding sequence is TGTGCCAGCAGCCAGGGGGAGGGCCTCTCCAATGAGCAGTTCTTC. Its protein is CASSQGEGLSNEQFF. The chain couples TRBV7-3 to TRBJ2-1; tentatively, D is TRBD1 or TRBD2 (7 bases each). V dropped 5 bases and J dropped 6 bases, with 17 bases sitting between them. CDR1 and CDR2 from the germline V gene are SGHTA and FQGTGA. CDR3 length equals 15 residues.